The clone carrying this T cell receptor beta chain was recorded once. CDR1 is LGHDT and CDR2 is YNNKEL in the germline V gene (reference sequence). Germline trimming cut 3 bases from V and 6 bases from J; bases unmatched to any gene: 9. The CDR3 contains 16 residues. The repertoire was sequenced with immunoSEQ multiplex PCR; TCRdb's copy has only in-frame clones and lacks some. The data contain 250,000 to 350,000 clones, about nine tenths of them seen just once; the ten biggest clones take up about 3%. The sample belongs to a study of blood T cell repertoires in COVID-19. Study-wide context: The cDNA or gDNA used as material had been derived from T cells, B-cell-depleted T cells, or PBMCs.

The sample taken for sequencing was peripheral blood. The genes are TRBV3-1 (or the pseudogene TRBV3-2) and TRBJ2-3, with 10 bases identical to TRBD2. The receptor comes from a woman younger than 45 with active or convalescent COVID-19. In DNA, the CDR3 is TGTGCCAGCAGCCAGTATAGCGGGGGGCCGTCGGATACGCAGTATTTT. Protein sequence: CASSQYSGGPSDTQYF.